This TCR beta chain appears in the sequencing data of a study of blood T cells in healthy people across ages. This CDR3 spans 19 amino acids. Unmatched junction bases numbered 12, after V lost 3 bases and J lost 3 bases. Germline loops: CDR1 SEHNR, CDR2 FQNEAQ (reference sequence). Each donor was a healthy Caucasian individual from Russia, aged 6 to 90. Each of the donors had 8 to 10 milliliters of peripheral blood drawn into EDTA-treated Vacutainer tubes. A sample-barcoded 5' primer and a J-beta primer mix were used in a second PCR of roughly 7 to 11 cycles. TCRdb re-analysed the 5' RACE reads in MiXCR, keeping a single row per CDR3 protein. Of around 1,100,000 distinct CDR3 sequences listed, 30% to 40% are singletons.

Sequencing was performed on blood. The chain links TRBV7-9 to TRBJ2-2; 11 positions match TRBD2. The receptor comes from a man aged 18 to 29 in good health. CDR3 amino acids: CASSFFGTSGLRDTGELFF. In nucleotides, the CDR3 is TGTGCCAGCAGCTTCTTCGGGACTAGCGGATTACGGGACACCGGGGAGCTGTTTTTT. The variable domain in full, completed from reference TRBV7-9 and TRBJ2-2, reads DTGVSQNPRHKITKRGQNVTFRCDPISEHNRLYWYRQTLGQGPEFLTYFQNEAQLEKSRLLSDRFSAERPKGSFSTLEIQRTEQGDSAMYLCASSFFGTSGLRDTGELFFGEGSRLTVL.